This record looks at one TCR beta chain sequence and its context. The data belong to a study of control samples from healthy donors and cancer patients. The assay was immunoSEQ multiplex PCR, and TCRdb's table has in-frame clones only and misses some. The sample consists of 110,000 to 150,000 clones, about nine tenths of them appearing once. The CDR3 loop spans 9 amino acids. CDR1 ENHRY and CDR2 SYGVKD come from the germline V gene. V lost 11 bases, J lost 7 bases, and 6 bases lay in between. The chain joins TRBV10-3 to TRBJ2-1, with a tentative D call TRBD1 (5 bases). Material: blood. This TCR was recovered from a man aged 30 to 39 in good health. In DNA form, the CDR3 reads TGTGCCGCAGGGAATGAGCAGTTCTTC. Translating it yields CAAGNEQFF.